Only a few counts were recorded for the clone carrying this TCR beta chain. Antigen: not known. The data originate from a study of neurological immune-mediated disorders. Findings and caveats of the study: Neither clinical nor MRI features showed any association with the multiple sclerosis repertoire cluster, and the authors stated that larger cohorts are needed.

CDR3 length: 14 amino acids. Germline V CDR1 and CDR2: LNHDA, SQIVND (reference sequence). The V end was cut by 2 bases, the J end by 6 bases, with 13 bases between. TCRdb reprocessed the 5' RACE reads with MiXCR, giving one entry per CDR3 protein. The table lists 45,000 to 70,000 distinct CDR3 sequences, around 4.4% of them singletons, with roughly 3.1% in the top ten. J is TRBJ1-1 and V is TRBV19; D not certain. The receptor's source is a man in his fifties with multiple sclerosis. Material: PBMCs. The CDR3 bases are TGTGCCAGTAGTATACGGGCAGGCGATTCTGAAGCTTTCTTT. It specifies CASSIRAGDSEAFF. Full variable domain (remainder filled in from reference TRBV19 and TRBJ1-1): DGGITQSPKYLFRKEGQNVTLSCEQNLNHDAMYWYRQDPGQGLRLIYYSQIVNDFQKGDIAEGYSVSREKKESFPLTVTSAQKNPTAFYLCASSIRAGDSEAFFGQGTRLTVV.